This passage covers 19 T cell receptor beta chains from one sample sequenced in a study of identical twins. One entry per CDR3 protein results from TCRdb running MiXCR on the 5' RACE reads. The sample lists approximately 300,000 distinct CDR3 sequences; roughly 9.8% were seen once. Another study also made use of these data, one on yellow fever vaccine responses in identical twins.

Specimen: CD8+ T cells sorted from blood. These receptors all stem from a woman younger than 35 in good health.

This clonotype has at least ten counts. CDR3 nucleotides: TGTGCCAGCAGTTTAGCGCTTGGGCAAAGGGGGACTGAAGCTTTCTTT. Translated: CASSLALGQRGTEAFF. The chain uses TRBV12-3 or TRBV12-4 and TRBJ1-1; the D gene is possibly TRBD1 (6 bases). The CDR3 covers 16 residues. Trimming left V 0 bases short and J 5 bases short, with 16 bases between.

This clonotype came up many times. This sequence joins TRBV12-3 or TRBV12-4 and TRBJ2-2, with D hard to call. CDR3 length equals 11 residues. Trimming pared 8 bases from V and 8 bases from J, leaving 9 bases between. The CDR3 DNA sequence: TGTGCCAGCTTCTTCGGTGGGGAGCTGTTTTTT. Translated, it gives CASFFGGELFF.

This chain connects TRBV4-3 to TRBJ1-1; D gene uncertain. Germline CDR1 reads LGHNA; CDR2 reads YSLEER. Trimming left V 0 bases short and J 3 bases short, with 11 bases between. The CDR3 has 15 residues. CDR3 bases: TGCGCCAGCAGCCAAGAGTTTGCGGGATACACTGAAGCTTTCTTT. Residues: CASSQEFAGYTEAFF.

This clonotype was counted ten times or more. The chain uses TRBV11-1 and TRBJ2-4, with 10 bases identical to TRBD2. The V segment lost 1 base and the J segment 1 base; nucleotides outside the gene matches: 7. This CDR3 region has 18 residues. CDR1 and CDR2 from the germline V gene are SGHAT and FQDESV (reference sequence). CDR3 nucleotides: TGTGCCAGCAGCTTAGGGACTAGCGGAGGAGGGGCCAAAAACATTCAGTACTTC. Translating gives CASSLGTSGGGAKNIQYF.

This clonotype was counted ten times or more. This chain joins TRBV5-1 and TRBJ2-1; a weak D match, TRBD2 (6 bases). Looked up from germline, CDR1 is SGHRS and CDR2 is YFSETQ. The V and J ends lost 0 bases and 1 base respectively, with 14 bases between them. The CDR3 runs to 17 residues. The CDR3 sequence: CASSLDPSVISYNEQFF. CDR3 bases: TGCGCCAGCAGCTTGGATCCTAGCGTGATATCCTACAATGAGCAGTTCTTC.

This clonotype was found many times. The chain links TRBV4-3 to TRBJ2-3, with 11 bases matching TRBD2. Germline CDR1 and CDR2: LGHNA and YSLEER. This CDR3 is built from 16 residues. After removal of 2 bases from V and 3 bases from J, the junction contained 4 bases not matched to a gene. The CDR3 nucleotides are TGCGCCAGCAGCCAATCCGGGACTAGCGGAACAGATACGCAGTATTTT. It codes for CASSQSGTSGTDTQYF.

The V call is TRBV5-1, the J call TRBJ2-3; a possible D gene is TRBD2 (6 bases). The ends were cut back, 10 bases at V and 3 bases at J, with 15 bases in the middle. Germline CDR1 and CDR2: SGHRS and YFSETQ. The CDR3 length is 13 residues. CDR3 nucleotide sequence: TGCGCCGTCAGAGGAGGGAGTACAGATACGCAGTATTTT. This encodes CAVRGGSTDTQYF.

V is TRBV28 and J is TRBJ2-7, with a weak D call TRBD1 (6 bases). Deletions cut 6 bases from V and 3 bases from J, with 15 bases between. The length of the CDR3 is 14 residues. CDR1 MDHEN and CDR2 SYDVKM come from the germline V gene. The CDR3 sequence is CASRQPGQGYEQYF. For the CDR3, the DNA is TGTGCCAGCAGACAACCGGGACAAGGCTACGAGCAGTACTTC.

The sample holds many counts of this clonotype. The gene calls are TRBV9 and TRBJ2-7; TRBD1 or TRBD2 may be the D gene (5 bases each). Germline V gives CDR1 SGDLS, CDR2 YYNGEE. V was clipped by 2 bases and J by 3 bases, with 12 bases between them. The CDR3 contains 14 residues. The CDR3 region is CASSVGTGNYEQYF. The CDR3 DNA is TGTGCCAGCAGCGTCGGGACGGGCAACTACGAGCAGTACTTC.

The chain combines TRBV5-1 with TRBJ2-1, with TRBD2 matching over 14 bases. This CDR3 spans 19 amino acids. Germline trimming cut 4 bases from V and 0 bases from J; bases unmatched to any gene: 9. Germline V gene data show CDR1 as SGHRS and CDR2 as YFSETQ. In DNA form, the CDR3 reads TGCGCCAGCAGCCCCGGACTAGCGGGAGGACCCCCCTCCTACAATGAGCAGTTCTTC. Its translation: CASSPGLAGGPPSYNEQFF.

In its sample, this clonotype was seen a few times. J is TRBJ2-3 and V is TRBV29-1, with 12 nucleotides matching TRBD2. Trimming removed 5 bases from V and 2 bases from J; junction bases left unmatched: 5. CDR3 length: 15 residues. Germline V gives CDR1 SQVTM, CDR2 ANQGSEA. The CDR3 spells CSVTRTSGNTDTQYF. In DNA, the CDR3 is TGCAGCGTTACAAGGACTAGCGGGAACACAGATACGCAGTATTTT.

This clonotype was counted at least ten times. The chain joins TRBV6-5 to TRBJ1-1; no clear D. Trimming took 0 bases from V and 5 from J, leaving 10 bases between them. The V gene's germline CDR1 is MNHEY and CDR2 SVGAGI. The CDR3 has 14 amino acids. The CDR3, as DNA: TGTGCCAGCAGTTACTCGTCTTCGGGAACTGAAGCTTTCTTT. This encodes CASSYSSSGTEAFF.

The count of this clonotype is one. This CDR3 reads CASSAGGWTQYF. CDR3 sequence (DNA): TGTGCCAGCTCCGCCGGTGGGTGGACCCAGTACTTC. This chain uses TRBV27 with TRBJ2-5; no firm D call. Germline V CDR1 and CDR2: MNHEY, SMNVEV (reference sequence). The V gene lost 8 bases and the J gene lost 7 bases, with 14 bases spanning the gap. CDR3 size: 12 residues.

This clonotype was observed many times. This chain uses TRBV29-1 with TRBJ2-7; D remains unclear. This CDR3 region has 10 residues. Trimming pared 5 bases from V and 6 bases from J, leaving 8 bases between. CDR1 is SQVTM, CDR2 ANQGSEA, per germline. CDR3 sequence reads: CSVFGSEQYF. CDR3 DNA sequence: TGCAGCGTTTTCGGTTCCGAGCAGTACTTC.

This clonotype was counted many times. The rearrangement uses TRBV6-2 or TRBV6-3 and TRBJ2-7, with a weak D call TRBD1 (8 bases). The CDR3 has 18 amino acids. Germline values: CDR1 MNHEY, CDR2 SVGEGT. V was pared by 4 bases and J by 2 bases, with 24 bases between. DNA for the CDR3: TGTGCCAGCAGTTCTTACCTAACGACAGGGGAGGGTACCTACGAGCAGTACTTC. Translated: CASSSYLTTGEGTYEQYF.

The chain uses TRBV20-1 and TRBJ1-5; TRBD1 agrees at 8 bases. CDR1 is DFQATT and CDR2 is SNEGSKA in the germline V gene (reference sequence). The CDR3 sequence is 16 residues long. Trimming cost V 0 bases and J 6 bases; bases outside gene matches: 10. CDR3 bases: TGCAGTGCTAGAGAAGTTGTGGACAGGGTAGTTCAGCCCCAGCATTTT. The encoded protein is CSAREVVDRVVQPQHF.

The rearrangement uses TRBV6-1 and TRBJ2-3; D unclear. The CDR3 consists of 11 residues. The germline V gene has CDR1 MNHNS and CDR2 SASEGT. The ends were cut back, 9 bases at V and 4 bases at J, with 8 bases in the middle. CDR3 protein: CASPGADTQYF. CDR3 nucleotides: TGTGCCAGTCCTGGGGCAGATACGCAGTATTTT.

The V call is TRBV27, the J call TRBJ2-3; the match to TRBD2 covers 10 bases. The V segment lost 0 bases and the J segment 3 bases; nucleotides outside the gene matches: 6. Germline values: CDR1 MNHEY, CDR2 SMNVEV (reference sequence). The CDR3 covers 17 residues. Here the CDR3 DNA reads TGTGCCAGCAGTTTATCGGCAGCGGGAGGGTGGACAGATACGCAGTATTTT. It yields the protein CASSLSAAGGWTDTQYF.

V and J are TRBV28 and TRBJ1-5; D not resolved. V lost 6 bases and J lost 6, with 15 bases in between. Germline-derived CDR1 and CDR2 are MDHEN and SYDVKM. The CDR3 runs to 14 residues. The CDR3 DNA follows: TGTGCCAGCAGCCTCGGGTCAGAGGTTCAGCCCCAGCATTTT. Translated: CASSLGSEVQPQHF.